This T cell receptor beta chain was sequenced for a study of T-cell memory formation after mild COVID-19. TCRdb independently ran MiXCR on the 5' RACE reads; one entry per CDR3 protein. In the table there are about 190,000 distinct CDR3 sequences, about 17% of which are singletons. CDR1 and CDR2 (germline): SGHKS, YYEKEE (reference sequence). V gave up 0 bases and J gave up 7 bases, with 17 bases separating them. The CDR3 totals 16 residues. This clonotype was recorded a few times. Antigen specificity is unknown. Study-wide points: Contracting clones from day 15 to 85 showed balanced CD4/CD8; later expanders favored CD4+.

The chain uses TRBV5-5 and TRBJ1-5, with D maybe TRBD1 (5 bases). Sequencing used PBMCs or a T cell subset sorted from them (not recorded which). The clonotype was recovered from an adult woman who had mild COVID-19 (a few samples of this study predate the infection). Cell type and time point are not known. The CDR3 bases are TGTGCCAGCAGCTTGGAGGGGCCAGGGCTCAGCCAGCCCCAGCATTTT. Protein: CASSLEGPGLSQPQHF.